The clone carrying this T cell receptor beta chain was seen ten or more times. This sample stems from a study of early T cells in non-severe SARS-CoV-2 infection. V was cut by 3 bases and J by 1 base, with 12 bases left in between. The CDR3 contains 16 residues. From germline, CDR1 is SEHNR and CDR2 FQNEAQ (reference sequence). TCRdb used MiXCR to reprocess the 5' RACE reads, holding one entry per CDR3 protein. The data show around 76,000 distinct CDR3 sequences, 11% seen once. Sequenced sample: whole blood. The sequence was obtained from an adult who was a healthcare worker with PCR-confirmed SARS-CoV-2 infection or an uninfected control (not recorded which). The rearrangement uses TRBV7-9 and TRBJ2-2, with a tentative D call TRBD1 (5 bases). CDR3 bases: TGTGCCAGCAGCTTCTTGGGGCAGAAGAACACCGGGGAGCTGTTTTTT. It translates to CASSFLGQKNTGELFF.